This T cell receptor (beta chain) was documented in a study of spatial heterogeneity in lung cancer. At the level of the study: There were 72 donors, all of them untreated patients with early-stage non-small cell lung cancer. A consistent excess of beta-chain over alpha-chain sequences was detected.

A distinct unique molecular identifier was carried by each TCR cDNA molecule. TCRdb itself ran the 5' RACE reads through MiXCR, one entry per CDR3 protein. Of around 47,000 distinct CDR3 sequences in the sample, 6% to 8.5% are singletons; the top ten hold around 35%. There are many counts of this clonotype. Time point denoted: blood at routine non-recurrence follow-up after resection. Sequencing covered unsorted whole RNA taken from tumor, nontumor lung or frozen PBMC. Looked up from germline, CDR1 is MNHEY and CDR2 is SVGEGT. CDR3 length: 15 residues. J was trimmed by 2 bases and V by 2 bases; bases with no gene match: 5.

The V gene is TRBV6-2 or TRBV6-3, the J gene TRBJ2-5, with 7 bases fitting TRBD2. The sample here was PBMCs, taken at follow-up. This TCR was sampled from a female donor with early-stage non-small cell lung cancer. The CDR3: CASSYGAGRQETQYF. The CDR3 DNA follows: TGTGCCAGCAGTTACGGAGCGGGGAGACAAGAGACCCAGTACTTC.